Listed below are T cell receptor beta chains from one sample, sequenced in a study of blood T cell repertoires in COVID-19. Using immunoSEQ multiplex PCR, the repertoire was profiled, and TCRdb retains in-frame clones only, with some absent. The sample holds about 400,000 clones; around 87% are singletons and the top ten take approximately 1%. Specimen: PBMCs or T cells enriched from blood (not recorded which). The receptors come from a woman aged 25 to 39 with acute COVID-19. Each CDR3 is given with its conserved first and last residue. The order of the fields is CDR3 DNA, CDR3 protein, J gene, V gene, clone size, D gene. D genes are given only for firm matches. Clone size, where shown, is once, few, many, or a class for clones that have expanded.

CDR3nt: TGTGCCAGCAGCGGGGGGGACGCAGCTAATGAAAAACTGTTTTTT
CDR3aa: CASSGGDAANEKLFF
j_gene: TRBJ1-4
v_gene: TRBV9
abundance: once
d_gene: NA

CDR3nt: TGCGCCAGCAGCTCCTACGCGAGTGGGACAGGGAGCTCACCCCTCCACTTT
CDR3aa: CASSSYASGTGSSPLHF
j_gene: TRBJ1-6
v_gene: TRBV5-1
abundance: NA
d_gene: TRBD1

CDR3nt: TGTGCCAGCAGCCCCCCCCGCGGGGTTGATGAAAAACTGTTTTTT
CDR3aa: CASSPPRGVDEKLFF
j_gene: TRBJ1-4
v_gene: TRBV7-9
abundance: NA
d_gene: NA

CDR3nt: TGTGCCAGTAGCTGGGGGCAACATAGCAATCAGCCCCAGCATTTT
CDR3aa: CASSWGQHSNQPQHF
j_gene: TRBJ1-5
v_gene: TRBV19
abundance: NA
d_gene: NA

CDR3nt: TGCAGCGTGTTATGGGGAGATGGCTACACCTTC
CDR3aa: CSVLWGDGYTF
j_gene: TRBJ1-2
v_gene: TRBV29-1
abundance: NA
d_gene: NA

CDR3nt: TGCAGCGTTTTCTTCCACTTTAATGAAAAACTGTTTTTT
CDR3aa: CSVFFHFNEKLFF
j_gene: TRBJ1-4
v_gene: TRBV29-1
abundance: NA
d_gene: NA

CDR3nt: TGTGCCAGTAGTGTCGCCCTAAGAGGGAGCCCTGAAGCTTTCTTT
CDR3aa: CASSVALRGSPEAFF
j_gene: TRBJ1-1
v_gene: TRBV19
abundance: NA
d_gene: NA

CDR3nt: TGTGCCAGCAGTGACGCGACAGGGGGGCCGGGCGAGCAGTACTTC
CDR3aa: CASSDATGGPGEQYF
j_gene: TRBJ2-7
v_gene: TRBV2
abundance: NA
d_gene: TRBD1

CDR3nt: TGTGCCAGCAGTGAAGCGAGGGCGGGTCAGCCCCAGCATTTT
CDR3aa: CASSEARAGQPQHF
j_gene: TRBJ1-5
v_gene: TRBV2
abundance: NA
d_gene: NA

CDR3nt: TGTGCCAGCAGCTTAGTACAGAACACCGGGGAGCTGTTTTTT
CDR3aa: CASSLVQNTGELFF
j_gene: TRBJ2-2
v_gene: TRBV7-8
abundance: NA
d_gene: NA

CDR3nt: TGCAGTGCCCTGACAGGGATCGAAGCTTTCTTT
CDR3aa: CSALTGIEAFF
j_gene: TRBJ1-1
v_gene: TRBV20-1
abundance: once
d_gene: TRBD1

CDR3nt: TGTGCCAGCAGCCAATCGTCAGGGTCCACTTCACCCCTCCACTTT
CDR3aa: CASSQSSGSTSPLHF
j_gene: TRBJ1-6
v_gene: TRBV3-1/TRBV3-2
abundance: NA
d_gene: NA

CDR3nt: TGCACCAGCAGCCACGTAGTGGCACCCCTCCACTTT
CDR3aa: CTSSHVVAPLHF
j_gene: TRBJ1-6
v_gene: TRBV1
abundance: few
d_gene: NA

CDR3nt: TGTGCCATCGGGACTAGCGGGGGCAGCACAGATACGCAGTATTTT
CDR3aa: CAIGTSGGSTDTQYF
j_gene: TRBJ2-3
v_gene: TRBV10-3
abundance: once
d_gene: TRBD2

CDR3nt: TGTGCCAGCAGTTACGCAGGGGGGTTGGAAGCTTTCTTT
CDR3aa: CASSYAGGLEAFF
j_gene: TRBJ1-1
v_gene: TRBV6-2/TRBV6-3
abundance: NA
d_gene: TRBD1

CDR3nt: TGTGCCACCAGCAGAGATGGCAATTCACCCCTCCACTTT
CDR3aa: CATSRDGNSPLHF
j_gene: TRBJ1-6
v_gene: TRBV15
abundance: NA
d_gene: NA

CDR3nt: TGCGCCAGCAACGGGGGGGCTAACTATGGCTACACCTTC
CDR3aa: CASNGGANYGYTF
j_gene: TRBJ1-2
v_gene: TRBV5-1
abundance: NA
d_gene: NA

CDR3nt: TGCGCCAGCAGCTGGGGACTAGCGGGGGGCTCTCAAGAGACCCAGTACTTC
CDR3aa: CASSWGLAGGSQETQYF
j_gene: TRBJ2-5
v_gene: TRBV5-1
abundance: NA
d_gene: TRBD2

CDR3nt: TGCGCCAGCAGCCAAGTCGGACAGGGGAGGAAAAACACTGAAGCTTTCTTT
CDR3aa: CASSQVGQGRKNTEAFF
j_gene: TRBJ1-1
v_gene: TRBV4-1
abundance: NA
d_gene: TRBD1

CDR3nt: TGTGCCAGCTCACAAGGGGCTGACTATGGCTACACCTTC
CDR3aa: CASSQGADYGYTF
j_gene: TRBJ1-2
v_gene: TRBV18
abundance: NA
d_gene: NA

CDR3nt: TGTGCCAGCAGTCGGGACAGCTACGAGCAGTACTTC
CDR3aa: CASSRDSYEQYF
j_gene: TRBJ2-7
v_gene: TRBV6-2/TRBV6-3
abundance: NA
d_gene: TRBD1

CDR3nt: TGTGCCTGGAGTCAAGGACAGGGCCCCTACAATGAGCAGTTCTTC
CDR3aa: CAWSQGQGPYNEQFF
j_gene: TRBJ2-1
v_gene: TRBV30
abundance: few
d_gene: TRBD1

CDR3nt: TGTGCCAGCAGCTTATTGGGACTAGCGAGCTCCGGGGAGCTGTTTTTT
CDR3aa: CASSLLGLASSGELFF
j_gene: TRBJ2-2
v_gene: TRBV7-3
abundance: NA
d_gene: TRBD2

CDR3nt: TGTGCCAGCAGTGCTTTCTCTCGGGGGGGCATCTACAATGAGCAGTTCTTC
CDR3aa: CASSAFSRGGIYNEQFF
j_gene: TRBJ2-1
v_gene: TRBV6-1
abundance: once
d_gene: TRBD2

CDR3nt: TGTGCCAGCAGTTTTAAGGGCCCTCTAGGGGTTTATGGCTACACCTTC
CDR3aa: CASSFKGPLGVYGYTF
j_gene: TRBJ1-2
v_gene: TRBV27
abundance: NA
d_gene: NA

CDR3nt: TGCGCCAGCAGCTTGGTAACAGGGACGGGCTTTCACACTGAAGCTTTCTTT
CDR3aa: CASSLVTGTGFHTEAFF
j_gene: TRBJ1-1
v_gene: TRBV5-1
abundance: few
d_gene: NA

CDR3nt: TGTGCCAGCAGCTTGGACAGGGGGGTCAACTATGGCTACACCTTC
CDR3aa: CASSLDRGVNYGYTF
j_gene: TRBJ1-2
v_gene: TRBV7-2
abundance: once
d_gene: TRBD1

CDR3nt: TGTGCCAGCTCACCAATGATAGGGACAGGGGTCACTGAAGCTTTCTTT
CDR3aa: CASSPMIGTGVTEAFF
j_gene: TRBJ1-1
v_gene: TRBV18
abundance: NA
d_gene: TRBD1

CDR3nt: TGCGCCAGCAGCCAAGAGGGGCTAGCGGGTGTTTACACCGGGGAGCTGTTTTTT
CDR3aa: CASSQEGLAGVYTGELFF
j_gene: TRBJ2-2
v_gene: TRBV4-1
abundance: NA
d_gene: TRBD2

CDR3nt: TGTGCCTGGAGCGCCGGGGAGGGTAATGAGCAGTTCTTC
CDR3aa: CAWSAGEGNEQFF
j_gene: TRBJ2-1
v_gene: TRBV30
abundance: NA
d_gene: TRBD2

CDR3nt: TGTGCCAGCAGCTCCCGGGACAGAGCCTACGAGCAGTACTTC
CDR3aa: CASSSRDRAYEQYF
j_gene: TRBJ2-7
v_gene: TRBV5-8
abundance: NA
d_gene: TRBD1

CDR3nt: TGTGCCAGCAGTGCCCCGGGGGGCGGGATGAACACTGAAGCTTTCTTT
CDR3aa: CASSAPGGGMNTEAFF
j_gene: TRBJ1-1
v_gene: TRBV7-8
abundance: NA
d_gene: NA

CDR3nt: TGTGCCAGCAGCGTAAATACAGGTCGGTACACTGAAGCTTTCTTT
CDR3aa: CASSVNTGRYTEAFF
j_gene: TRBJ1-1
v_gene: TRBV9
abundance: NA
d_gene: NA

CDR3nt: TGCAGTGCCCCGGACAGGGCTGGCTACACCTTC
CDR3aa: CSAPDRAGYTF
j_gene: TRBJ1-2
v_gene: TRBV20-1
abundance: NA
d_gene: TRBD1

CDR3nt: TGTGCCACCTCCCAGGGTTTCGCCTACGAGCAGTACTTC
CDR3aa: CATSQGFAYEQYF
j_gene: TRBJ2-7
v_gene: TRBV24-1
abundance: NA
d_gene: NA

CDR3nt: TGTGCCACCAGTGATGAAACCCTAGCGGAGGTTCGGGGGCAGTACTTC
CDR3aa: CATSDETLAEVRGQYF
j_gene: TRBJ2-7
v_gene: TRBV24-1
abundance: NA
d_gene: TRBD2

CDR3nt: TGTGCCAGTAGTAGAGGGAGGACGGAGATTCGCGAGCAGTACTTC
CDR3aa: CASSRGRTEIREQYF
j_gene: TRBJ2-7
v_gene: TRBV19
abundance: NA
d_gene: NA

CDR3nt: TGTGCCAGCAGTACTAGCGGGGGCCTTGGCGATAGGCAGTATTTT
CDR3aa: CASSTSGGLGDRQYF
j_gene: TRBJ2-3
v_gene: TRBV6-5
abundance: NA
d_gene: TRBD2

CDR3nt: TGTGCCAGCAGCCTCCCCCGGGGGACCAAGAGGGATACGCAGTATTTT
CDR3aa: CASSLPRGTKRDTQYF
j_gene: TRBJ2-3
v_gene: TRBV9
abundance: NA
d_gene: NA

CDR3nt: TGTGCCATCAACGAGGGGGGGGGCACAGATACGCAGTATTTT
CDR3aa: CAINEGGGTDTQYF
j_gene: TRBJ2-3
v_gene: TRBV10-3
abundance: NA
d_gene: NA

CDR3nt: TGTACCAGCAGCCAAGACGTGAGCAACTCTGGAAACACCATATATTTT
CDR3aa: CTSSQDVSNSGNTIYF
j_gene: TRBJ1-3
v_gene: TRBV4-2
abundance: NA
d_gene: NA

CDR3nt: TGCGCCAGCAGCCCAGGGGCAGGGATGGTATACGAGCAGTACTTC
CDR3aa: CASSPGAGMVYEQYF
j_gene: TRBJ2-7
v_gene: TRBV5-1
abundance: NA
d_gene: NA

CDR3nt: TGCAGCGTTGAATGGGGGACACCGGCTAACTATGGCTACACCTTC
CDR3aa: CSVEWGTPANYGYTF
j_gene: TRBJ1-2
v_gene: TRBV29-1
abundance: NA
d_gene: NA